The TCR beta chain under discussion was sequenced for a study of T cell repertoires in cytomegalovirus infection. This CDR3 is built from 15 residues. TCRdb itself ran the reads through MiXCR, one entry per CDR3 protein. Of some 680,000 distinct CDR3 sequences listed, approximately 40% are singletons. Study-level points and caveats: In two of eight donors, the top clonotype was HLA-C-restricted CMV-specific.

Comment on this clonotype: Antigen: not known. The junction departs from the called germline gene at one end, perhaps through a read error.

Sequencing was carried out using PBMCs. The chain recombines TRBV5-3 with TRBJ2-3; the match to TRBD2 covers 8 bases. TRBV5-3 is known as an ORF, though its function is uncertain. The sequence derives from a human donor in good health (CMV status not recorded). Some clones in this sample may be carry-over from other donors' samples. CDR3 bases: TGTGCCAGCAGCTTTAAGCGGGAGAAGTCAGATACGCAGTATTTT. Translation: CASSFKREKSDTQYF.